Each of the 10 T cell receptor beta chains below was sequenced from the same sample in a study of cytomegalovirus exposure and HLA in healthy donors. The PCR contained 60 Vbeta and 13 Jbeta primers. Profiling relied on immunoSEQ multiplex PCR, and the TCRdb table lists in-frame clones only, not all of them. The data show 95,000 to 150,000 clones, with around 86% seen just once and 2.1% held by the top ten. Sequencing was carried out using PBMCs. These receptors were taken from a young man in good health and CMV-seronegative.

The DNA for the CDR3 is TGTGCCAGCAGTGAAGGATACAGGGGATCCTACGAGCAGTACTTC. Protein product: CASSEGYRGSYEQYF. This chain connects TRBV2 to TRBJ2-7; 7 bases align to TRBD1. The CDR3 extends over 15 amino acids. J was trimmed by 1 base and V by 1 base; bases with no gene match: 4. CDR1 and CDR2 from the germline V gene are SNHLY and FYNNEI.

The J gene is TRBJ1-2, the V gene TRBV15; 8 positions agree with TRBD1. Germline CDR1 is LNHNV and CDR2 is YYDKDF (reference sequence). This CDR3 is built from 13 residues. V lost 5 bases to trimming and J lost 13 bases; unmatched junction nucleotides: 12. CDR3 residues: CATSGEDGQGITF. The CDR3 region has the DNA TGTGCCACCAGCGGGGAAGACGGACAGGGTATCACCTTC. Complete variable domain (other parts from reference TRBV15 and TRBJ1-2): DAMVIQNPRYQVTQFGKPVTLSCSQTLNHNVMYWYQQKSSQAPKLLFHYYDKDFNNEADTPDNFQSRRPNTSFCFLDIRSPGLGDTAMYLCATSGEDGQGITFGSGTRLTVV.

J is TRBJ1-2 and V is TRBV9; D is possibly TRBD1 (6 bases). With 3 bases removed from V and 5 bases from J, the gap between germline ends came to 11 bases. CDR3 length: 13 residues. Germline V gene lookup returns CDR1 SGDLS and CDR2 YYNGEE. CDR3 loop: CASSEQGRYGYTF. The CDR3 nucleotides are TGTGCCAGCAGCGAGCAGGGGAGATATGGCTACACCTTC.

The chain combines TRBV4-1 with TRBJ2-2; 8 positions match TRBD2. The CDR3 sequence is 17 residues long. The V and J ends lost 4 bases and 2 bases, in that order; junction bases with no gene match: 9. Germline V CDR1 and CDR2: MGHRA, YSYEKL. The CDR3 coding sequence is TGCGCCAGCAGCCTTCTTGGGGCGGGGGGTAACACCGGGGAGCTGTTTTTT. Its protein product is CASSLLGAGGNTGELFF.

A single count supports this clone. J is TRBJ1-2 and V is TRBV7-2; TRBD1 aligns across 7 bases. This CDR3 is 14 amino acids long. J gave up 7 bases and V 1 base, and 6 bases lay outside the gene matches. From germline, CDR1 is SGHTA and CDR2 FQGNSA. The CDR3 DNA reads TGTGCCAGCAGCTTAGACAGGGGTGGGCGTGGCTACACCTTC. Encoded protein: CASSLDRGGRGYTF.

The CDR3 is CASSSPGTRMGNTIYF. As DNA, the CDR3 is TGCGCCAGCAGCTCTCCCGGGACTCGGATGGGTAACACCATATATTTT. The chain carries TRBV4-1 and TRBJ1-3; TRBD1 is a possible D gene (5 bases). V was trimmed by 5 bases and J by 7 bases, leaving 21 bases between them. This CDR3 has 16 amino acids. Germline V gene lookup returns CDR1 MGHRA and CDR2 YSYEKL.

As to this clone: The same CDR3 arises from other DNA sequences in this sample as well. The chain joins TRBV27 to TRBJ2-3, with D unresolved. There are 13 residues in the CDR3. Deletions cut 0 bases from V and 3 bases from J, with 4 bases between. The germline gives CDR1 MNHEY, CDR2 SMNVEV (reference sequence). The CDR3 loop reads CASSLSSTDTQYF. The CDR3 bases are TGTGCCAGCAGTTTATCGTCGACAGATACGCAGTATTTT.

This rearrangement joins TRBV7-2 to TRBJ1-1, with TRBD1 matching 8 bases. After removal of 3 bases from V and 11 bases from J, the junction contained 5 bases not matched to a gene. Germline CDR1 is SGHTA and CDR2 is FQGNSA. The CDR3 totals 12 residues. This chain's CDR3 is CASSLDRVRAFF. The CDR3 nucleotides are TGTGCCAGCAGCTTGGACAGGGTGAGGGCTTTCTTT.

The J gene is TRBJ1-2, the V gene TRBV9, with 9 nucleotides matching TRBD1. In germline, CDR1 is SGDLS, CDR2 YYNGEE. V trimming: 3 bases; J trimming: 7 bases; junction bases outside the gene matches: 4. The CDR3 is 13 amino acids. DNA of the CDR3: TGTGCCAGCAGCGCGTGGACAGGGGTTGGCTACACCTTC. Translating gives CASSAWTGVGYTF.

CDR3 coding DNA: TGTGCCAGCAGCCCTAGACGGTCTTCGACCGGGGAGCTGTTTTTT. Residues: CASSPRRSSTGELFF. The V and J genes are TRBV7-2 and TRBJ2-2; D unresolved. This CDR3 has 15 amino acids. The germline V gene has CDR1 SGHTA and CDR2 FQGNSA. V was cut by 5 bases and J by 5 bases, with 15 bases left in between.